This TCR beta chain comes out of a study of cytomegalovirus exposure and HLA in healthy donors. J gave up 5 bases and V 5 bases, and 8 bases lay outside the gene matches. Germline V lookup: CDR1 SGHNT, CDR2 YYREEE (reference sequence). The CDR3 sequence is 14 residues long. Use of 60 Vbeta and 13 Jbeta primers characterized the PCR. The data were produced by immunoSEQ multiplex PCR, yet TCRdb's version contains in-frame clones alone and is incomplete. The repertoire includes around 85,000 clones, about 68% of them detected once, and about a fifth sits in the top ten. Specimen: PBMCs. The genes are TRBV5-4 and TRBJ2-3; 7 bases are shared with TRBD1. The receptor's source is a man aged 30 to 39 in good health and CMV-seropositive. CDR3 protein: CASSLGGAVDTQYF. In DNA form, the CDR3 reads TGTGCCAGCAGTTTAGGGGGCGCGGTAGATACGCAGTATTTT.